This entry lists 17 T cell receptor beta chains sequenced from one sample in a study of blood T cell repertoires in COVID-19. The data were produced by immunoSEQ multiplex PCR, yet TCRdb's version contains in-frame clones alone and is incomplete. Among over 90,000 clones, about 80% were seen once, and the ten largest hold roughly 4.4%. The sample taken for sequencing was peripheral blood. The receptors stem from a human donor in a cohort sampled during active COVID-19.

The chain combines TRBV10-3 with TRBJ1-3; TRBD1 matches at 8 bases. The CDR3 is made up of 14 amino acids. Germline CDR1 ENHRY, CDR2 SYGVKD. With V trimmed by 10 bases and J by 2 bases, 7 bases remained unmatched. The CDR3 bases are TGTGCCACCTCGCAGGGGGCCGCTGGAAACACCATATATTTT. Translated: CATSQGAAGNTIYF.

As for this clone: A junction boundary mismatches the germline segment, possibly from a read error. The chain has TRBV6-2 or TRBV6-3 and TRBJ1-2; D is uncertain. Germline values: CDR1 MNHEY, CDR2 SVGEGT. The CDR3 has 14 residues. CDR3 residues: CASSYLAASYGYTF. CDR3 sequence (DNA): TGTGCCAGCAGCTACTTGGCGGCCAGCTATGGCTACACCTTC.

V and J are TRBV5-1 and TRBJ1-4, with D possibly matching TRBD1 (6 bases). With 4 bases removed from V and 4 bases from J, the gap between germline ends came to 17 bases. Germline CDR1 reads SGHRS; CDR2 reads YFSETQ. This CDR3 region has 16 residues. The CDR3 nucleotides are TGCGCCAGCAGCAAGGACAGCGCAACTATTAATGAAAAACTGTTTTTT. It is translated as CASSKDSATINEKLFF.

V gene TRBV6-6 combines with J gene TRBJ1-5; no firm D call. V shed 8 bases and J shed 4 bases, with 9 bases lying between them. CDR1 is MNHNY, CDR2 SVGAGI, per germline (reference sequence). The CDR3 spans 12 residues. The CDR3 loop is CASGEANQPQHF. Here the CDR3 DNA reads TGTGCCAGCGGGGAGGCAAATCAGCCCCAGCATTTT.

The chain joins TRBV29-1 to TRBJ2-3, with a tentative D call TRBD2 (6 bases). Trimming took 7 bases from V and 1 from J, leaving 18 bases between them. There are 15 residues in the CDR3. In germline, CDR1 is SQVTM, CDR2 ANQGSEA. The CDR3 sequence: CSGRLVLAGTDTQYF. DNA of the CDR3: TGCAGCGGGCGCCTTGTACTAGCCGGCACAGATACGCAGTATTTT.

This clone was seen only a few times. This chain connects TRBV6-2 or TRBV6-3 to TRBJ1-6; D remains ambiguous. This CDR3 has 12 residues. CDR1 is MNHEY, CDR2 SVGEGT, per germline. Trimming pared 5 bases from V and 10 bases from J, leaving 9 bases between. CDR3 sequence reads: CASSLEVSPLHF. CDR3 nucleotides: TGTGCCAGCAGTCTGGAGGTCTCACCCCTCCACTTT.

The genes are TRBV11-2 and TRBJ1-2; tentative D call: TRBD1 (5 bases). This CDR3 region has 13 residues. Germline V lookup: CDR1 SGHAT, CDR2 FQNNGV. V was cut by 0 bases and J by 14 bases, with 16 bases left in between. The CDR3 spells CASSLDQGRSNTF. As DNA, the CDR3 is TGTGCCAGCAGCTTAGATCAGGGCCGTTCTAATACCTTC.

The rearrangement uses TRBV3-1 (or the pseudogene TRBV3-2) and TRBJ2-3; TRBD2 matches at 13 bases. The ends lost 1 base at V and 4 bases at J; junction bases unmatched: 14. CDR1 is LGHDT, CDR2 YNNKEL, per germline (reference sequence). The CDR3 has 20 residues. The CDR3 DNA reads TGTGCCAGCAGCCAAGCTCCACGGGAGACTAGCGGGGGGATTGCAGATACGCAGTATTTT. It encodes CASSQAPRETSGGIADTQYF.

This chain uses TRBV6-7 with TRBJ2-4, with D perhaps matching TRBD2 (5 bases). TRBV6-7 is recorded as an ORF, its role being uncertain. Trimming took 7 bases from V and 8 from J, leaving 21 bases between them. CDR3 length: 15 residues. CDR3 region: CASTITRSDKDIQYF. Written as DNA, the CDR3 is TGTGCCAGCACCATTACGCGTAGCGATAAAGACATTCAGTACTTC.

V is TRBV6-5 and J is TRBJ2-3; possible D gene TRBD1, 5 bases. Germline loops: CDR1 MNHEY, CDR2 SVGAGI. This CDR3 is 14 amino acids long. V shed 0 bases and J shed 6 bases, with 10 bases lying between them. CDR3: CASSYSRGRDTQYF. The CDR3 coding sequence is TGTGCCAGCAGTTACTCTAGGGGAAGGGATACGCAGTATTTT.

The rearrangement joins TRBV30 to TRBJ2-2; TRBD1 matches at 9 bases. Germline assignment: CDR1 GTSNPN and CDR2 SVGIG (reference sequence). This CDR3 is built from 14 residues. The ends lost 5 bases at V and 7 bases at J; junction bases unmatched: 8. This chain's CDR3 is CAWGTQGAVGELFF. The CDR3, as DNA: TGTGCCTGGGGTACACAGGGGGCGGTCGGGGAGCTGTTTTTT.

V usage is TRBV15 and J usage is TRBJ2-5, with TRBD2 matching over 7 bases. CDR1 LNHNV and CDR2 YYDKDF come from the germline V gene (reference sequence). The CDR3 is 16 residues long. The V gene end was trimmed by 1 base and the J gene end by 2 bases; junction bases not matched to a gene: 7. The CDR3 DNA reads as TGTGCCACCAGCAGAGGTGGGACTATCCAACAAGAGACCCAGTACTTC. It specifies CATSRGGTIQQETQYF.

This clone was recorded many times. This chain joins TRBV4-3 and TRBJ2-2, with unresolved D. CDR1 LGHNA and CDR2 YSLEER come from the germline V gene. V was cut by 0 bases and J by 3 bases, with 17 bases left in between. CDR3 length: 18 residues. CDR3 protein: CASSQDPLVWSYTGELFF. The CDR3 region has the DNA TGCGCCAGCAGCCAAGATCCCCTAGTCTGGTCCTACACCGGGGAGCTGTTTTTT.

CDR3 in DNA: TGTGCCAGTAGTACCATAGCGGGGGGTCCGAACACCGGGGAGCTGTTTTTT. This encodes CASSTIAGGPNTGELFF. J is TRBJ2-2 and V is TRBV19, with 10 bases that match TRBD2. Germline CDR1 is LNHDA and CDR2 is SQIVND (reference sequence). This CDR3 has 17 amino acids. The J segment lost 0 bases and the V segment lost 4 bases, leaving 5 bases of the junction unmatched.

The chain carries TRBV10-1 and TRBJ2-4; possible D gene TRBD1, 6 bases. Germline V CDR1 and CDR2: WNHNN, SYGVQD (reference sequence). The CDR3 totals 16 residues. V shed 7 bases and J shed 1 base, with 17 bases lying between them. This chain's CDR3 is CASIEGEGVAKNIQYF. DNA for the CDR3: TGCGCCAGCATAGAGGGGGAAGGGGTTGCCAAAAACATTCAGTACTTC.

The rearrangement joins TRBV5-4 to TRBJ1-4; D might be TRBD1 (5 bases). Germline assignment: CDR1 SGHNT and CDR2 YYREEE (reference sequence). V shed 4 bases and J shed 7 bases, with 17 bases lying between them. The CDR3 is 15 amino acids. In DNA, the CDR3 is TGTGCCAGCAGCCCTGTGGGACTGCCGAGTGAAAAACTGTTTTTT. Translating it yields CASSPVGLPSEKLFF.

The chain links TRBV6-2 or TRBV6-3 to TRBJ1-5, with TRBD1 matching over 8 bases. V gave up 2 bases and J gave up 1 base; unmatched junction bases: 7. In germline, CDR1 is MNHEY, CDR2 SVGEGT. This CDR3 has 17 amino acids. CDR3 in amino acids: CASSYLSGGGSNQPQHF. The CDR3 DNA follows: TGTGCCAGCAGTTACCTCTCAGGGGGCGGGAGCAATCAGCCCCAGCATTTT.